The 28 T cell receptor beta chains reported below all come from one sample, sequenced in a study of vaccination and CD4 T cells after COVID-19 (dated 2022 in TCRdb). Their cognate antigens are unknown. This specimen's treatment or condition label, interpreted: approximately nine-day PBMC culture with coronavirus spike peptide pools or control peptides (ViraFEST assay). The protocol used for the library was PCR. Sequencer: Illumina iSeq 100. DNA from cultured CD4+ T cells underwent TCR sequencing with the Oncomine TCR Beta short-read assay at the Johns Hopkins FTIC core. TCRdb reanalyzed the raw reads on its own, using fastp at Q25 for trimming and MiXCR for clone calling, and kept in-frame beta chains. Rows merge per CDR3 protein into single entries with the most common DNA and genes. The sample table shows approximately 15,000 distinct CDR3 sequences, and roughly 43% are seen once. Jointly, the top ten make up approximately 7% of the sample.

The specimen comprised CD4+ T cells from blood, cultured in vitro, sampled after SARS-CoV-2 vaccination. The receptors shown here come from a human donor who had recovered from COVID-19.

This clonotype was counted between two and nine times. The chain joins TRBV27 to TRBJ2-5; TRBD2 is a possible D gene (6 bases). Germline CDR1 and CDR2: MNHEY and SMNVEV (reference sequence). V lost 6 bases and J 5 bases, leaving 10 bases between the germline ends. This CDR3 is built from 12 residues. In DNA, the CDR3 is TGTGCCAGCAGGGAGGGAAGGGAGACCCAGTACTTC. Amino acid sequence: CASREGRETQYF.

The chain links TRBV20-1 to TRBJ2-3; 11 bases line up with TRBD2. The length of the CDR3 is 18 residues. Germline loops: CDR1 DFQATT, CDR2 SNEGSKA (reference sequence). The V segment lost 5 bases and the J segment 6 bases; nucleotides outside the gene matches: 19. CDR3 region: CSARPTRIIAGGLDTQYF. The CDR3 DNA follows: TGCAGTGCTCGCCCTACGAGAATTATAGCGGGAGGGCTTGATACGCAGTATTTT.

This clonotype has a handful of counts. V and J are TRBV18 and TRBJ2-5; TRBD1 aligns across 9 bases. There are 14 residues in the CDR3. V lost 3 bases to trimming and J lost 2 bases; unmatched junction nucleotides: 1. CDR1 is KGHSH and CDR2 is LQKENI in the germline V gene. Here the CDR3 DNA reads TGTGCCAGCTCACCTGGGACAGGGCAAGAGACCCAGTACTTC. Protein product: CASSPGTGQETQYF.

The chain combines TRBV20-1 with TRBJ2-1; possible D gene TRBD2, 6 bases. The CDR3 spans 15 residues. The V and J ends lost 6 bases and 8 bases respectively, with 23 bases between them. The V gene's germline CDR1 is DFQATT and CDR2 SNEGSKA (reference sequence). The CDR3 coding sequence is TGCAGTGCGCCCGCCCGAGGAGGACTATACTATGAGCAGTTCTTC. It codes for CSAPARGGLYYEQFF.

The chain recombines TRBV28 with TRBJ2-5; TRBD2 agrees at 12 bases. The CDR3 extends over 15 amino acids. Germline CDR1 is MDHEN and CDR2 is SYDVKM. V lost 7 bases, J lost 6 bases, and 9 bases stayed unmatched. For the CDR3, the DNA is TGTGCCAGCACGCAGACTAGCGGGAGAGCGAAGACCCAGTACTTC. Its translation: CASTQTSGRAKTQYF.

By share, this clonotype counts as large (0.1 to 1%). The V and J genes are TRBV12-3 or TRBV12-4 and TRBJ1-1; D is ambiguous. The CDR3 has 13 residues. The germline V and J ends were trimmed by 6 bases and 11 bases, with 19 bases remaining between them. In DNA form, the CDR3 reads TGTGCCAGCAGCTTCCTACAAGGAGGGAGGGCTTTCTTT. This gives the protein CASSFLQGGRAFF.

This clonotype was counted only a few times. The V call is TRBV7-2, the J call TRBJ1-5; tentative D call: TRBD1 (6 bases). Between the trimmed V and J ends, which lost 1 base and 8 bases, there was a span of 15 bases. This CDR3 contains 15 residues. Looked up from germline, CDR1 is SGHTA and CDR2 is FQGNSA. CDR3 DNA sequence: TGTGCCAGCAGCTTAGTGGGCACAGGGCCTGAGCCCCAGCATTTT. Its translation: CASSLVGTGPEPQHF.

V usage is TRBV21-1 and J usage is TRBJ2-7; the table assigns TRBD1, which was not confirmed against the DNA. TRBV21-1 is annotated as a pseudogene. This CDR3 has 17 amino acids. CDR3 in amino acids: CASSKERVGGCSYEQYF. The CDR3 nucleotides read TGTGCCAGCAGCAAAGAAAGGGTCGGGGGTTGCTCCTACGAGCAGTACTTC.

The J gene is TRBJ2-3, the V gene TRBV29-1; D remains ambiguous. Germline CDR1 SQVTM, CDR2 ANQGSEA. CDR3 length: 13 residues. V lost 3 bases, J lost 4 bases, and 11 bases lay in between. This chain's CDR3 is CSVEATRADTQYF. The DNA of the CDR3 is TGCAGCGTTGAGGCCACCCGTGCAGATACGCAGTATTTT.

This clonotype was seen more than once but under ten times. This rearrangement joins TRBV6-2 or TRBV6-3 to TRBJ2-5, with D possibly called TRBD1 or TRBD2 (6 bases each). This CDR3 has 14 amino acids. V was shortened by 5 bases and J by 4 bases, with 14 bases between the two germline ends. The germline V gene encodes CDR1 MNHEY and CDR2 SVGEGT. Written as DNA, the CDR3 is TGTGCCAGCAGTCATTCAGGGGAGGCAGAGACCCAGTACTTC. Translation: CASSHSGEAETQYF.

This clonotype was seen a few times. The chain recombines TRBV7-2 with TRBJ1-2; the match to TRBD1 covers 7 bases. Trimming at V came to 4 bases and at J to 1 base, leaving 9 bases not matched to a gene. The CDR3 is 16 residues long. CDR1 and CDR2 (germline): SGHTA, FQGNSA. Here the CDR3 DNA reads TGTGCCAGCAGCTCCTCCCGGGACAGCTTTAACTATGGCTACACCTTC. Protein: CASSSSRDSFNYGYTF.

This clonotype showed up just a few times. The chain uses TRBV30 and TRBJ1-1; 7 bases map to TRBD1. V was pared by 3 bases and J by 6 bases, with 4 bases of the junction left unmatched. The CDR3 has 12 residues. Germline values: CDR1 GTSNPN, CDR2 SVGIG (reference sequence). CDR3 loop: CAWSRQGSEAFF. Here the CDR3 DNA reads TGTGCCTGGAGCAGACAGGGTTCTGAAGCTTTCTTT.

This clonotype came up once. The germline gene is not matched at one end of the junction; a read error may be the cause. V gene TRBV2 combines with J gene TRBJ2-5; TRBD2 agrees at 8 bases. Germline values: CDR1 SNHLY, CDR2 FYNNEI. The CDR3 has 13 residues. DNA for the CDR3: TGTGCCAGCCTAAGGACTAGCCAACAGACCCAGTACTTC. Residues: CASLRTSQQTQYF.

This clonotype was picked up a small number of times. The rearrangement joins TRBV20-1 to TRBJ1-1, with D maybe TRBD1 (6 bases). CDR3 length: 15 amino acids. The V and J ends lost 3 bases and 0 bases respectively, with 14 bases between them. CDR1 is DFQATT, CDR2 SNEGSKA, per germline (reference sequence). The CDR3 region has the DNA TGCAGTGCTAGTGTTAGGGGGAACATGAACACTGAAGCTTTCTTT. This gives the protein CSASVRGNMNTEAFF.

The CDR3 loop reads CASSLPGTVQETQYF. The DNA of the CDR3 is TGTGCCAGCAGCTTACCCGGGACAGTCCAAGAGACCCAGTACTTC. This chain joins TRBV7-9 and TRBJ2-5; 7 nucleotides align to TRBD1. CDR1 is SEHNR, CDR2 FQNEAQ, per germline (reference sequence). With V trimmed by 2 bases and J by 1 base, 4 bases remained unmatched. This CDR3 has 15 residues.

The chain joins TRBV30 to TRBJ2-1; maybe TRBD2 (5 bases). V was trimmed by 4 bases and J by 3 bases, leaving 13 bases between them. The germline CDR1 and CDR2 sequences are GTSNPN and SVGIG (reference sequence). The CDR3 length is 14 residues. The CDR3, as DNA: TGTGCCTGGAATGAAGCGGTGCGCTACAATGAGCAGTTCTTC. It specifies CAWNEAVRYNEQFF.

The chain is built from TRBV9 and TRBJ2-1; D gene unclear. Germline lookup yields CDR1 SGDLS and CDR2 YYNGEE. The CDR3 has 11 amino acids. V was pared by 0 bases and J by 12 bases, with 7 bases between. CDR3 in DNA: TGTGCCAGCAGCGTAGGAGGAGTGCAGTTCTTC. It yields the protein CASSVGGVQFF.

The chain links TRBV30 to TRBJ2-7; TRBD1 matches at 10 bases. After removal of 3 bases from V and 2 bases from J, the junction contained 7 bases not matched to a gene. The CDR3 extends over 15 amino acids. CDR1 GTSNPN and CDR2 SVGIG come from the germline V gene (reference sequence). CDR3 region: CAWRAGQGETYEQYF. CDR3 nucleotides: TGTGCCTGGAGGGCAGGACAGGGGGAAACCTACGAGCAGTACTTC.

V and J are TRBV7-2 and TRBJ2-1; 7 bases fit TRBD2. Germline V gives CDR1 SGHTA, CDR2 FQGNSA. Trimming at V came to 0 bases and at J to 6 bases, leaving 11 bases not matched to a gene. This CDR3 has 17 residues. The CDR3 here is CASSLAGGGLTFNEQFF. CDR3 nucleotide sequence: TGTGCCAGCAGCTTAGCGGGGGGGGGACTAACGTTCAATGAGCAGTTCTTC.

This clonotype was recorded a few times. The chain has TRBV7-2 and TRBJ1-1; D unresolved. Germline CDR1 SGHTA, CDR2 FQGNSA. Trimming took off 5 bases at V and 10 bases at J, with 8 bases between the two ends. The length of the CDR3 is 10 residues. The chain's CDR3 is CASSPVPAFF. As DNA, the CDR3 is TGTGCCAGCAGCCCCGTACCAGCTTTCTTT.

The chain uses TRBV7-3 and TRBJ2-5; 8 bases align to TRBD1. This CDR3 is built from 13 residues. Trimming cost V 5 bases and J 2 bases; bases outside gene matches: 1. Per germline, CDR1 SGHTA and CDR2 FQGTGA. The CDR3 nucleotides read TGTGCCAGCAGCGACAGGGGTCAAGAGACCCAGTACTTC. It specifies CASSDRGQETQYF.

J is TRBJ2-5 and V is TRBV7-9; D is possibly TRBD1 (5 bases). CDR1 and CDR2 (germline): SEHNR, FQNEAQ (reference sequence). The V end lost 2 bases, the J end lost 12 bases, and 16 bases lay between the germline ends. The CDR3 is 13 amino acids. The CDR3 nucleotides read TGTGCCAGCAGCTTAACGCCCAAGGGGTCGGAGTACTTC. Translating it yields CASSLTPKGSEYF.

The rearrangement uses TRBV7-6 and TRBJ2-1; 10 positions agree with TRBD2. V dropped 1 base and J dropped 4; count of bases not matched to a gene: 4. Germline CDR1 SGHVS, CDR2 FNYEAQ. This CDR3 spans 16 amino acids. In DNA form, the CDR3 reads TGTGCCAGCAGCTTAGGAGCGGGAGGGCCTTACAATGAGCAGTTCTTC. Its translation is CASSLGAGGPYNEQFF.

This clonotype came up a few times. This chain joins TRBV27 and TRBJ2-1, with D perhaps being TRBD1 or TRBD2 (5 bases each). The germline V and J ends were trimmed by 2 bases and 2 bases, with 10 bases remaining between them. Germline CDR1 and CDR2: MNHEY and SMNVEV (reference sequence). The CDR3 loop spans 15 amino acids. In nucleotides, the CDR3 is TGTGCCAGCAGTTTAGGGGGACCCACCTACAATGAGCAGTTCTTC. This translates into CASSLGGPTYNEQFF.

This clonotype is medium-sized in the sample. The chain combines TRBV20-1 with TRBJ1-5; 9 nucleotides align to TRBD1. The CDR3 extends over 13 amino acids. Germline lookup yields CDR1 DFQATT and CDR2 SNEGSKA (reference sequence). V gave up 5 bases and J gave up 7 bases; unmatched junction bases: 6. The CDR3 DNA reads as TGCAGTGCTGCCCGGACAGGGGCCCAGCCCCAGCATTTT. It yields the protein CSAARTGAQPQHF.

This clonotype appeared a few times. The chain combines TRBV19 with TRBJ1-5, with 9 bases aligning to TRBD1. Germline trimming cut 4 bases from V and 2 bases from J; bases unmatched to any gene: 3. The V gene's germline CDR1 is LNHDA and CDR2 SQIVND (reference sequence). The CDR3 runs 15 residues. In DNA, the CDR3 is TGTGCCAGTAGTAGGGGACAGGGTCGCAATCAGCCCCAGCATTTT. Protein: CASSRGQGRNQPQHF.

The chain has TRBV6-5 and TRBJ1-1; 7 nucleotides agree with TRBD1. The V segment lost 2 bases and the J segment 3 bases; nucleotides outside the gene matches: 3. The CDR3 length is 14 residues. The V gene's germline CDR1 is MNHEY and CDR2 SVGAGI. The DNA of the CDR3 is TGTGCCAGCAGTTACCGAGACAGGGACACTGAAGCTTTCTTT. Translation gives CASSYRDRDTEAFF.

The gene calls are TRBV20-1 and TRBJ2-7; possible D gene TRBD1, 6 bases. V lost 5 bases to trimming and J lost 9 bases, with 17 bases between them. The CDR3 length is 12 residues. From germline, CDR1 is DFQATT and CDR2 SNEGSKA (reference sequence). The CDR3, as DNA: TGCAGTGCTCCGACAGGAACCGAAGGGCAGTACTTC. Its translation is CSAPTGTEGQYF.